These T cell receptor beta chains were read from a single sample in a study of response to subunit inactivated influenza vaccine. TCRdb reanalysed the RT-PCR reads using MiXCR and keeps one entry per CDR3 protein. The sample includes about 780,000 distinct CDR3 sequences, less than 20% of them seen just once. This specimen consisted of PBMCs from blood, obtained roughly 5 days after vaccination. The source of these receptors is a man aged 45 to 65 who received an inactivated influenza vaccine. CDR3s include the opening cysteine and the closing phenylalanine or tryptophan. A D gene is named only where the DNA matches it firmly. Expanded clones are given a class, and other clones once, few, many or no size at all.

clone size	J gene	V gene	D gene	CDR3 DNA	CDR3 protein
NA	TRBJ2-1	TRBV14	NA	TGTGCCAGCAGCCAAAGTCTAGGGTATGAGCAGTTCTTC	CASSQSLGYEQFF
NA	TRBJ1-1	TRBV7-3	NA	TGTGCCAGCAGGTGGGGCAGGAACACTGAAGCTTTCTTT	CASRWGRNTEAFF
NA	TRBJ2-1	TRBV20-1	TRBD2	TGCAGTGCTCTCCACGCGGGAGCCCTCTACAATGAGCAGTTCTTC	CSALHAGALYNEQFF
NA	TRBJ2-2	TRBV4-1	NA	TGCGCCAGCAGCCGGAAGCTGGGAGACACCGGGGAGCTGTTTTTT	CASSRKLGDTGELFF
few	TRBJ2-7	TRBV24-1	TRBD2	TGTGCCACCAGTGATCTCGATAGCGGGAGGGCCTCCTACGAGCAGTACTTC	CATSDLDSGRASYEQYF
NA	TRBJ2-3	TRBV25-1	NA	TGTGCCAGCAGTGTACGATTTTCTAGCACAGATACGCAGTATTTT	CASSVRFSSTDTQYF
NA	TRBJ1-1	TRBV20-1	TRBD1	TGCAGTGCTAGAGATCGCGACAGGGAGAACACTGAAGCTTTCTTT	CSARDRDRENTEAFF
NA	TRBJ1-1	TRBV6-1	NA	TGTGCCAGCATCCCCTATAACCAGGCGAACACTGAAGCTTTCTTT	CASIPYNQANTEAFF
NA	TRBJ2-3	TRBV7-9	TRBD2	TGTGCCAGCAGCGCCTGGACTAGCGGGAGCACAGATACGCAGTATTTT	CASSAWTSGSTDTQYF
few	TRBJ1-1	TRBV15	NA	TGTGCCACCAGCAGAGATGGTCCAGGGCCCACTGAAGCTTTCTTT	CATSRDGPGPTEAFF
NA	TRBJ1-1	TRBV27	NA	TGTGCCAGCACCCCGCCGGGACATCTAAACACTGAAGCTTTCTTT	CASTPPGHLNTEAFF
NA	TRBJ2-3	TRBV4-3	TRBD2	TGCGCCAGCAGCGAAAAAGTGGCTAGCGGGTGGTTGGATACGCAGTATTTT	CASSEKVASGWLDTQYF
few	TRBJ1-1	TRBV5-1	TRBD1	TGCGCCAGCAGCACAATGACAGGGGACACTGAAGCTTTCTTT	CASSTMTGDTEAFF
NA	TRBJ1-5	TRBV7-2	NA	TGTGCCAGCAGCCCCGGACTCCATAGCAATCAGCCCCAGCATTTT	CASSPGLHSNQPQHF
few	TRBJ2-5	TRBV2	TRBD2	TGTGCCATCCAGGGGGGAAGGTCCCTAGCGGGAGTGTTGGAGACCCAGTACTTC	CAIQGGRSLAGVLETQYF
many	TRBJ1-4	TRBV12-3/TRBV12-4	NA	TGTGCCAGCAGTTTATGGGAGGCCCATAATGAAAAACTGTTTTTT	CASSLWEAHNEKLFF
many	TRBJ2-1	TRBV15	TRBD2	TGTGCCACCAGCAGAGATCCGGCTAGCGGGACCGATGAGCAGTTCTTC	CATSRDPASGTDEQFF
few	TRBJ2-1	TRBV7-6	TRBD2	TGTGCCAGCAGCCCCAGACAGGGACTAGCAGGGGAGCAGTTCTTC	CASSPRQGLAGEQFF
NA	TRBJ2-7	TRBV6-1	TRBD1	TGTGCCAGCAGTGCCGTAGGGACAGGGGGCTACGAGCAGTACTTC	CASSAVGTGGYEQYF
few	TRBJ1-1	TRBV20-1	NA	TGCAGTGCGAGGAATTCATGGATGAACACTGAAGCTTTCTTT	CSARNSWMNTEAFF
NA	TRBJ1-2	TRBV5-1	NA	TGCGCCAGCGGGTCTCCCTCCTACTATGGCTACACCTTC	CASGSPSYYGYTF
few	TRBJ1-5	TRBV12-3/TRBV12-4	NA	TGTGCCAGCAGTCCTCAGGGGCAGCCCCAGCATTTT	CASSPQGQPQHF
many	TRBJ2-1	TRBV20-1	NA	TGCAGTGCTAGAGAATCCTCCTACAATGAGCAGTTCTTC	CSARESSYNEQFF
few	TRBJ2-5	TRBV4-1	NA	TGCGCCAGCAGCCAAGACGGAGACAGACCTCAAGAGACCCAGTACTTC	CASSQDGDRPQETQYF
NA	TRBJ2-7	TRBV20-1	TRBD1	TGCAGTGCAAACACCGCGACAGGGGTTTCCGCCTACGAGCAGTACTTC	CSANTATGVSAYEQYF